These 5 T cell receptor beta chains came from one sample sequenced in a study of shared clonotypes between healthy human individuals. TCRdb keeps only in-frame clones here, not all; method: immunoSEQ multiplex PCR. The table has around 2.1 million clones, about 93% seen once. CD45RO-negative CD8 cells positively selected for CCR7 made up the naive population, which excluded terminally differentiated effector memory CD45RA+ cells. Sequencing was done on a sample of naive CD8+ T cells from PBMCs. These receptors came from a man younger than 35 in good health. Some clones in this sample may be carry-over from other donors' samples.

With respect to this clone: This CDR3 is also generated by other DNA sequences in the sample. The rearrangement uses TRBV7-9 and TRBJ2-2, with 9 positions matching TRBD1. Germline V gene sequence: CDR1 SEHNR, CDR2 FQNEAQ (reference sequence). The CDR3 has 15 residues. V trimming: 5 bases; J trimming: 5 bases; junction bases outside the gene matches: 6. The chain's CDR3 is CASSPDRGFTGELFF. The CDR3 DNA sequence: TGTGCCAGCAGCCCAGACAGGGGGTTTACCGGGGAGCTGTTTTTT.

Worth noting for this clone: This sample also contains other DNA sequences that code for the same CDR3. The chain employs TRBV29-1 and TRBJ2-5; 7 bases line up with TRBD2. Unmatched junction bases numbered 2, after V lost 3 bases and J lost 1 base. In germline, CDR1 is SQVTM, CDR2 ANQGSEA. The CDR3 runs to 13 residues. The CDR3 nucleotides are TGCAGCGTTGAGGGAGGGTTCCAAGAGACCCAGTACTTC. It yields the protein CSVEGGFQETQYF.

This rearrangement joins TRBV7-2 to TRBJ2-1; either TRBD1 or TRBD2 may supply D (5 bases each). Trimming pared 0 bases from V and 9 bases from J, leaving 9 bases between. Germline CDR1 and CDR2: SGHTA and FQGNSA. This CDR3 is built from 13 residues. As DNA, the CDR3 is TGTGCCAGCAGCTTAGCGGGACGTTTTGAGCAGTTCTTC. This sequence encodes CASSLAGRFEQFF.

The CDR3 sequence: CASSYQGTLYGYTF. The DNA for the CDR3 is TGTGCCAGCAGTTATCAGGGGACCCTCTATGGCTACACCTTC. This sequence joins TRBV6-6 and TRBJ1-2, with a possible D match to TRBD1 (6 bases). The CDR3 has 14 residues. Germline CDR1 is MNHNY and CDR2 is SVGAGI (reference sequence). Between the trimmed V and J ends, which lost 3 bases and 4 bases, there was a span of 12 bases.

The rearrangement links TRBV27 to TRBJ2-6, with TRBD1 as a possible D gene (6 bases). With 3 bases removed from V and 0 bases from J, the gap between germline ends came to 12 bases. The V gene's germline CDR1 is MNHEY and CDR2 SMNVEV (reference sequence). This CDR3 region has 17 residues. The CDR3 DNA sequence: TGTGCCAGCAGTTTCCGGGACATCCGCTCTGGGGCCAACGTCCTGACTTTC. It encodes CASSFRDIRSGANVLTF.